The 30 T cell receptor beta chains below come from one sample, sequenced in a study of blood T cell repertoires in COVID-19. TCRdb's copy holds only in-frame clones and misses some; the assay was immunoSEQ multiplex PCR. This sample yields some 250,000 clones, of which around 90% are seen a single time; around 0.78% belongs to the top ten. Sequencing used peripheral blood. The source is a woman between 25 and 40 years old with acute or convalescent COVID-19.

The genes are TRBV4-3 and TRBJ1-4, with D perhaps TRBD1 (5 bases). V gave up 1 base and J gave up 8 bases, with 17 bases separating them. Germline assignment: CDR1 LGHNA and CDR2 YSLEER. The CDR3 contains 16 residues. The CDR3 nucleotides are TGCGCCAGCAGCCAAGTTGTCGGGGGACTCGGGGAAAAACTGTTTTTT. Its protein product is CASSQVVGGLGEKLFF.

The chain has TRBV29-1 and TRBJ2-5; D is possibly TRBD1 (5 bases). The CDR3 runs 12 residues. From germline, CDR1 is SQVTM and CDR2 ANQGSEA. Trimming removed 4 bases at V and 2 bases at J, with 8 bases between. The CDR3 nucleotides are TGCAGCGTTGGGGGCAGACAAGAGACCCAGTACTTC. Encoded protein: CSVGGRQETQYF.

This clone was counted once. The V and J genes are TRBV12-5 and TRBJ2-7; possibly TRBD2 for D (5 bases). Trimming shortened V by 6 bases and J by 2 bases, and 20 bases separated the two germline ends. Germline V lookup: CDR1 LGHNT, CDR2 FRNRAP. CDR3 length: 16 residues. The CDR3 DNA follows: TGTGCTAGTGGGGGCCAAGAGGGCCACGGCCCCTACGAGCAGTACTTC. Encoded protein: CASGGQEGHGPYEQYF.

The V call is TRBV18, the J call TRBJ1-3, with 9 bases that match TRBD1. This CDR3 is built from 21 residues. Germline CDR1 KGHSH, CDR2 LQKENI. V gave up 1 base and J gave up 0 bases; unmatched junction bases: 16. DNA of the CDR3: TGTGCCAGCTCACCACTATATAGGACAGGGGTACTAACCGACTCTGGAAACACCATATATTTT. It yields the protein CASSPLYRTGVLTDSGNTIYF. Filled out from reference TRBV18 and TRBJ1-3, the complete variable domain reads NAGVMQNPRHLVRRRGQEARLRCSPMKGHSHVYWYRQLPEEGLKFMVYLQKENIIDESGMPKERFSAEFPKEGPSILRIQQVVRGDSAAYFCASSPLYRTGVLTDSGNTIYFGEGSWLTVV.

The chain has TRBV5-1 and TRBJ1-5; D is perhaps TRBD1 (6 bases). The CDR3 loop spans 13 amino acids. Per germline, CDR1 SGHRS and CDR2 YFSETQ. The ends were cut back, 4 bases at V and 15 bases at J, with 20 bases in the middle. The DNA of the CDR3 is TGCGCCAGCAGCATCCTGGACAGCCCGCCGCGGCATTTT. Translation: CASSILDSPPRHF. The complete variable domain, with remaining parts taken from reference TRBV5-1 and TRBJ1-5, reads KAGVTQTPRYLIKTRGQQVTLSCSPISGHRSVSWYQQTPGQGLQFLFEYFSETQRNKGNFPGRFSGRQFSNSRSEMNVSTLELGDSALYLCASSILDSPPRHFGDGTRLSIL.

V usage is TRBV6-6 and J usage is TRBJ2-1; 10 bases map to TRBD2. Germline V gene sequence: CDR1 MNHNY, CDR2 SVGAGI (reference sequence). CDR3 size: 15 residues. The V and J ends lost 6 bases and 4 bases, in that order; junction bases with no gene match: 6. CDR3 region: CASSWTSGNYNEQFF. CDR3 DNA sequence: TGTGCCAGCAGCTGGACTAGCGGAAATTACAATGAGCAGTTCTTC.

The CDR3 bases are TGCGCCAGCAGCTTATTCGGGGGACTAGCGGGAGTACGTGGGGCCAACGTCCTGACTTTC. Translated: CASSLFGGLAGVRGANVLTF. The gene calls are TRBV5-1 and TRBJ2-6; the match to TRBD2 covers 14 bases. The V segment lost 2 bases and the J segment 3 bases; nucleotides outside the gene matches: 10. The CDR3 spans 20 residues. Germline-derived CDR1 and CDR2 are SGHRS and YFSETQ.

V and J are TRBV7-6 and TRBJ2-3; 11 bases align to TRBD2. Germline assignment: CDR1 SGHVS and CDR2 FNYEAQ. The CDR3 has 17 residues. V lost 1 base, J lost 5 bases, and 8 bases stayed unmatched. The CDR3 bases are TGTGCCAGCAGCTTAGAGGTAGCGGGAGGGCCTGGAGATACGCAGTATTTT. Protein product: CASSLEVAGGPGDTQYF.

CDR3: CASSVGLAGTYEQYF. The CDR3 bases are TGTGCCAGCAGCGTAGGACTAGCGGGAACCTACGAGCAGTACTTC. The chain couples TRBV9 to TRBJ2-7; 11 bases are shared with TRBD2. The germline V gene encodes CDR1 SGDLS and CDR2 YYNGEE. After removal of 0 bases from V and 2 bases from J, the junction contained 1 base not matched to a gene. There are 15 residues in the CDR3.

The J gene is TRBJ1-2, the V gene TRBV7-8, with D possibly TRBD1 on 6 matching bases. V lost 4 bases, J lost 10 bases, and 34 bases lay in between. The CDR3 has 19 amino acids. Per germline, CDR1 SGHVS and CDR2 FQNEAQ. CDR3: CASSSRDRQANYGAGDYTF. The CDR3 nucleotides read TGTGCCAGCAGCTCTCGCGACAGGCAAGCTAACTATGGTGCGGGGGACTACACCTTC.

The rearrangement joins TRBV19 to TRBJ2-7, with 15 bases lining up with TRBD2. This CDR3 region has 15 residues. Germline V gene data show CDR1 as LNHDA and CDR2 as SQIVND (reference sequence). V was clipped by 3 bases and J by 7 bases; unmatched bases: 4. The CDR3 nucleotides are TGTGCCAGTAGTATGGGGACTAGCGGGAGGCGGGAGCAGTACTTC. Translated, it gives CASSMGTSGRREQYF.

The V and J genes are TRBV12-5 and TRBJ1-5; 8 bases map to TRBD1. This CDR3 region has 15 residues. Per the germline V gene, CDR1 is LGHNT and CDR2 is FRNRAP. The V and J ends lost 2 bases and 3 bases, in that order; junction bases with no gene match: 3. CDR3 amino acids: CASGLSQGVNQPQHF. The DNA of the CDR3 is TGTGCTAGTGGTTTGTCACAGGGGGTCAATCAGCCCCAGCATTTT.

This chain joins TRBV21-1 and TRBJ2-7; the table's TRBD1 call for D was not verified on the DNA. TRBV21-1 is flagged as a pseudogene. The CDR3 covers 21 residues. The CDR3 DNA reads as TGTGCCAGCAGCATCCCTTCTCAGGGGTACGAAGACAAGGCCCTTCTCTACGAGCAGTACTTC. Translated, it gives CASSIPSQGYEDKALLYEQYF.

The V gene is TRBV5-1, the J gene TRBJ2-3; tentative D call: TRBD2 (6 bases). CDR1 is SGHRS, CDR2 YFSETQ, per germline. The CDR3 consists of 15 residues. V shed 0 bases and J shed 2 bases, with 10 bases lying between them. This chain's CDR3 is CASSLVSGTTDTQYF. The DNA for the CDR3 is TGCGCCAGCAGCTTGGTTAGCGGAACCACAGATACGCAGTATTTT.

The gene calls are TRBV29-1 and TRBJ2-7, with 7 positions matching TRBD2. The V and J ends lost 6 bases and 7 bases, in that order; junction bases with no gene match: 12. The CDR3 runs to 13 residues. Germline CDR1 reads SQVTM; CDR2 reads ANQGSEA. The CDR3 loop reads CSVGGLAVVEQYF. CDR3 sequence (DNA): TGCAGCGTGGGCGGGCTAGCGGTAGTGGAGCAGTACTTC.

This clone was recorded at least ten times. The chain employs TRBV29-1 and TRBJ2-1; 9 bases fit TRBD1. J was trimmed by 6 bases and V by 6 bases; bases with no gene match: 12. This CDR3 has 15 amino acids. Per the germline V gene, CDR1 is SQVTM and CDR2 is ANQGSEA. In DNA form, the CDR3 reads TGCAGCGTACTCGCCCGGGACAGGGCCCTCAATGAGCAGTTCTTC. Its protein product is CSVLARDRALNEQFF.

CDR3 in DNA: TGTGCCAGCAGCTTAAGCCGAACAGGCACAGATACGCAGTATTTT. Its translation: CASSLSRTGTDTQYF. The rearrangement links TRBV7-3 to TRBJ2-3; no clear D gene. The CDR3 is made up of 15 amino acids. Germline values: CDR1 SGHTA, CDR2 FQGTGA. Trimming cost V 1 base and J 1 base, with 9 bases left between them. Using reference TRBV7-3 and TRBJ2-3 for the parts outside the CDR3, the full variable domain is GAGVSQTPSNKVTEKGKYVELRCDPISGHTALYWYRQSLGQGPEFLIYFQGTGAADDSGLPNDRFFAVRPEGSVSTLKIQRTERGDSAVYLCASSLSRTGTDTQYFGPGTRLTVL.

The V call is TRBV9, the J call TRBJ1-2; D is perhaps TRBD1 (5 bases). The CDR3 length is 14 residues. The V end was cut by 2 bases, the J end by 4 bases, with 12 bases between. Germline V gives CDR1 SGDLS, CDR2 YYNGEE. CDR3 DNA: TGTGCCAGCAGCGTCGCCGACAGTTCCTATGGCTACACCTTC. This codes for CASSVADSSYGYTF.

The chain joins TRBV30 to TRBJ1-2; 8 nucleotides line up with TRBD1. V dropped 5 bases and J dropped 5; count of bases not matched to a gene: 16. Germline CDR1 is GTSNPN and CDR2 is SVGIG (reference sequence). This CDR3 spans 16 amino acids. The CDR3 DNA reads as TGTGCCTGGTCCACCGGGCAGGGGGCCAATATATATGGCTACACCTTC. Protein sequence: CAWSTGQGANIYGYTF. The variable domain in full, with the rest retrieved from reference TRBV30 and TRBJ1-2, is SQTIHQWPATLVQPVGSPLSLECTVEGTSNPNLYWYRQAAGRGLQLLFYSVGIGQISSEVPQNLSASRPQDRQFILSSKKLLLSDSGFYLCAWSTGQGANIYGYTFGSGTRLTVV.

This clone was observed a single time. The chain couples TRBV5-1 to TRBJ1-4; TRBD1 is a possible D gene (5 bases). The ends were cut back, 2 bases at V and 8 bases at J, with 16 bases in the middle. The CDR3 is made up of 15 amino acids. Germline V gives CDR1 SGHRS, CDR2 YFSETQ. The CDR3 sequence: CASSFYSGVGEKLFF. The CDR3 region has the DNA TGCGCCAGCAGCTTTTATTCGGGGGTTGGGGAAAAACTGTTTTTT.

There are a few counts of this clone. This rearrangement joins TRBV25-1 to TRBJ2-1, with 11 bases lining up with TRBD2. Germline-derived CDR1 and CDR2 are MGHDK and SYGVNS. The CDR3 runs 17 residues. Unmatched junction bases numbered 9, after V lost 2 bases and J lost 6 bases. The CDR3 spells CASSEPTSGIPSNEQFF. The CDR3 bases are TGTGCCAGCAGTGAACCGACTAGCGGGATTCCGTCCAATGAGCAGTTCTTC.

This clone was detected once. The chain recombines TRBV15 with TRBJ2-1; 10 bases agree with TRBD2. With V trimmed by 1 base and J by 4 bases, 7 bases remained unmatched. Germline CDR1 and CDR2: LNHNV and YYDKDF (reference sequence). This CDR3 has 17 residues. CDR3 coding DNA: TGTGCCACCAGCAGAGTCAGAGCGGGAGGGCTTTACAATGAGCAGTTCTTC. Its translation is CATSRVRAGGLYNEQFF. The complete variable domain, with remaining parts taken from reference TRBV15 and TRBJ2-1, reads DAMVIQNPRYQVTQFGKPVTLSCSQTLNHNVMYWYQQKSSQAPKLLFHYYDKDFNNEADTPDNFQSRRPNTSFCFLDIRSPGLGDTAMYLCATSRVRAGGLYNEQFFGPGTRLTVL.

In this sample, this clone turned up once. V and J are TRBV24-1 and TRBJ2-5; possibly TRBD1 for D (6 bases). Trimming pared 3 bases from V and 1 base from J, leaving 11 bases between. This CDR3 region has 15 residues. Germline V CDR1 and CDR2: KGHDR, SFDVKD. CDR3 region: CATSDSTGLQETQYF. The CDR3 bases are TGTGCCACCAGTGATAGCACAGGGCTCCAAGAGACCCAGTACTTC.

V is TRBV15 and J is TRBJ2-2, with 7 nucleotides matching TRBD1. The CDR3 covers 17 residues. In germline, CDR1 is LNHNV, CDR2 YYDKDF (reference sequence). The J segment lost 5 bases and the V segment lost 5 bases, leaving 14 bases of the junction unmatched. CDR3: CATSRQGVFNRTGELFF. CDR3 nucleotides: TGTGCCACCAGCCGCCAGGGGGTTTTTAATCGGACCGGGGAGCTGTTTTTT.

The chain couples TRBV9 to TRBJ1-2, with a weak D call TRBD1 (6 bases). The CDR3 length is 15 residues. Germline-derived CDR1 and CDR2 are SGDLS and YYNGEE. The ends were cut back, 3 bases at V and 4 bases at J, with 16 bases in the middle. The CDR3 here is CASSGRDIQAYGYTF. The CDR3 nucleotides read TGTGCCAGCAGCGGAAGGGACATCCAAGCCTATGGCTACACCTTC.

This chain joins TRBV12-3 or TRBV12-4 and TRBJ1-1; TRBD1 might be the D (6 bases). The CDR3 spans 12 residues. V gave up 5 bases and J gave up 5 bases, with 9 bases separating them. The CDR3 DNA sequence: TGTGCCAGCAGTACAGGGCCGACTGAAGCTTTCTTT. Translating it yields CASSTGPTEAFF.

The chain recombines TRBV12-5 with TRBJ2-7; TRBD2 agrees at 10 bases. With 0 bases clipped from V and 3 bases from J, the junction kept 11 bases outside the gene matches. The length of the CDR3 is 18 residues. CDR1 is LGHNT, CDR2 FRNRAP, per germline. The CDR3 reads CASGLVELPAGGRYEQYF. DNA for the CDR3: TGTGCTAGTGGTTTGGTAGAATTACCAGCGGGAGGGCGCTACGAGCAGTACTTC.

This sequence joins TRBV6-4 and TRBJ1-2; TRBD1 matches at 8 bases. After removal of 2 bases from V and 8 bases from J, the junction contained 19 bases not matched to a gene. The CDR3 has 18 residues. Germline V lookup: CDR1 MRHNA, CDR2 SNTAGT. The CDR3 loop reads CASSDTISSGGAREGYTF. Here the CDR3 DNA reads TGTGCCAGCAGTGACACCATAAGTTCAGGGGGCGCACGGGAAGGCTACACCTTC.

The chain has TRBV27 and TRBJ2-3, with 10 bases aligning to TRBD1. In germline, CDR1 is MNHEY, CDR2 SMNVEV (reference sequence). Trimming took 5 bases from V and 2 from J; bases not matched to a gene: 4. The CDR3 loop spans 15 amino acids. DNA for the CDR3: TGTGCCAGCAGTAGGGACAGGGGCCTCACAGATACGCAGTATTTT. Its translation: CASSRDRGLTDTQYF.

CDR3 region: CASSLDGGSPLHF. As DNA, the CDR3 is TGTGCCAGCAGCTTAGATGGCGGTTCACCCCTCCACTTT. The chain is built from TRBV11-3 and TRBJ1-6; D uncertain. This CDR3 comprises 13 residues. Trimming left V 0 bases short and J 9 bases short, with 6 bases between. The germline CDR1 and CDR2 sequences are SGHNT and YENEEA.